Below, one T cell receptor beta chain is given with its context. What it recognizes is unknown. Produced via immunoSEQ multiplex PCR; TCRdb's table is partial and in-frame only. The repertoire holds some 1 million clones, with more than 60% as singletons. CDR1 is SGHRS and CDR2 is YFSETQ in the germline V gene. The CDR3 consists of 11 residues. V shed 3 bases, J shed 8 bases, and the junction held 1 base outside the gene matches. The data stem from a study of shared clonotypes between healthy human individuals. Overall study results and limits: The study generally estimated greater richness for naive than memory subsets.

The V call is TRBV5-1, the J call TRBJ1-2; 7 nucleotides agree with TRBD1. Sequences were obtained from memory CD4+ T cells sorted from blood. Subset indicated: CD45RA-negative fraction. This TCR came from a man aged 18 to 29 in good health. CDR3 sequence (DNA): TGCGCCAGCAGCTCGGACAGGGGCTACACCTTC. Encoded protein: CASSSDRGYTF.